This T cell receptor beta chain was recorded in a study of cytomegalovirus exposure and HLA in healthy donors. Study observations and caveats: The likely explanation for a cluster of highly shared sequence variants was sequencing artifact. Serostatus for CMV was the only available immune exposure information. The authors later found HLA-associated TCR beta chains more clonally expanded than equally common others.

Germline-derived CDR1 and CDR2 are LNHNV and YYDKDF (reference sequence). The V segment lost 0 bases and the J segment 7 bases; nucleotides outside the gene matches: 9. The CDR3 has 16 amino acids. PCR was performed using 60 Vbeta and 13 Jbeta primers. Some clones are missing from TCRdb's copy, which holds only in-frame ones; the method was immunoSEQ multiplex PCR. The data show some 140,000 clones, over 65% seen once. In the case of this clone: The antigen is not known.

The sequence was collected from a man younger than 40 in good health and CMV-seronegative. The sample consisted of PBMCs. The J gene is TRBJ2-1, the V gene TRBV15, with 7 bases lining up with TRBD2. CDR3 nucleotides: TGTGCCACCAGCAGAGAGAACCGGGGGGACCGTAATGAGCAGTTCTTC. This translates into CATSRENRGDRNEQFF.